This T cell receptor (beta chain) was profiled in a study of early T cells in non-severe SARS-CoV-2 infection. Study in general: Sequencing of bulk RNA from unsorted whole blood was done, without chain pairing.

Individual cDNA molecules received unique molecular identifiers. In TCRdb, the 5' RACE reads were re-called with MiXCR into one record per CDR3 protein. Of about 98,000 distinct CDR3 sequences listed, 9.5% to 12% are singletons. Whole-study results and caveats: VDJdb matching, biased toward anti-spike CD8 responses, missed private and CD4 specificities.

This clonotype was observed a few times. Its antigen is not identified. The receptor's source is an adult who was a healthcare worker with PCR-confirmed SARS-CoV-2 infection or an uninfected control (not recorded which). Sequenced sample: whole blood.

The CDR3 nucleotides are TGCGCCAGCAGCTCCGACCGGGGGTCCACTGAAGCTTTCTTT. Its translation: CASSSDRGSTEAFF. The rearrangement joins TRBV5-1 to TRBJ1-1; D is possibly TRBD1 (5 bases). The germline CDR1 and CDR2 sequences are SGHRS and YFSETQ. The CDR3 sequence is 14 residues long. With 3 bases removed from V and 4 bases from J, the gap between germline ends came to 13 bases.